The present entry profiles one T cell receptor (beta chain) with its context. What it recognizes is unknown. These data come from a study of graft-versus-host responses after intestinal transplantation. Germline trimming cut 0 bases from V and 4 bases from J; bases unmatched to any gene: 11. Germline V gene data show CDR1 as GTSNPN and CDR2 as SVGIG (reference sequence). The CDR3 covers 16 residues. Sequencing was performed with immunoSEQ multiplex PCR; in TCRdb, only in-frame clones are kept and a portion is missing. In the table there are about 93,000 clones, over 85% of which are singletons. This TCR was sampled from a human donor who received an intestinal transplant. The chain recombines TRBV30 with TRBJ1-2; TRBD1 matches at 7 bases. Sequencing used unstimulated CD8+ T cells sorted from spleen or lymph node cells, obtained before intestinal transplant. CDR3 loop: CAWSVGRPTGFYGYTF. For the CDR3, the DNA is TGTGCCTGGAGTGTAGGGAGACCGACAGGGTTCTATGGCTACACCTTC.